Included here is one T cell receptor (beta chain) sequence, with context. Data came from immunoSEQ multiplex PCR; TCRdb stores just in-frame clones and leaves some out. Of about 2.3 million clones listed, about 90% are singletons. The data derive from a study of shared clonotypes between healthy human individuals. Germline CDR1 SGDLS, CDR2 YYNGEE. CDR3 length: 16 residues. V shed 3 bases and J 7 bases; nucleotides not matched to a gene: 8. This sequence originates from a man between 18 and 35 years old in good health. Some clones in this sample may be carry-over from other donors' samples. Sequencing was performed on naive CD4+ T cells from PBMCs. Subset of the sample: CD45RA+ positively selected. This sequence joins TRBV9 and TRBJ2-2; 11 bases fit TRBD2. The CDR3 sequence: CASSAIAGGHGGELFF. As DNA, the CDR3 is TGTGCCAGCAGCGCGATAGCGGGAGGGCACGGCGGGGAGCTGTTTTTT.